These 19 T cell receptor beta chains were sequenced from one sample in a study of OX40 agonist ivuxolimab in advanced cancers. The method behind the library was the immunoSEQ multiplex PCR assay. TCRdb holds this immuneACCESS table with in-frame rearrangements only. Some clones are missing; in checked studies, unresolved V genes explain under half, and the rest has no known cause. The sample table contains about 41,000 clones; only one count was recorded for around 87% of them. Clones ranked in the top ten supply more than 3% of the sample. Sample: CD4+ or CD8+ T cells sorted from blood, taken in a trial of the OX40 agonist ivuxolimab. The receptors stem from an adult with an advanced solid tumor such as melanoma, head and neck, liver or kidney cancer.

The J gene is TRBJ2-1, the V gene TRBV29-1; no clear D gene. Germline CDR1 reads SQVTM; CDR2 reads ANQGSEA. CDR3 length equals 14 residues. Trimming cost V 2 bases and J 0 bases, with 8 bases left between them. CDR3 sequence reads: CSVEIRISYNEQFF. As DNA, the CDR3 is TGCAGCGTTGAAATCCGGATCTCCTACAATGAGCAGTTCTTC.

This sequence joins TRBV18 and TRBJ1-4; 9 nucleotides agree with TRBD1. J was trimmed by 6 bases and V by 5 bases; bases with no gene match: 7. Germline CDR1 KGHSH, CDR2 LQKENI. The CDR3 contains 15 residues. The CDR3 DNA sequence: TGTGCCAGCTCAACAAACAGGGACAGGGATGAAAAACTGTTTTTT. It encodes CASSTNRDRDEKLFF.

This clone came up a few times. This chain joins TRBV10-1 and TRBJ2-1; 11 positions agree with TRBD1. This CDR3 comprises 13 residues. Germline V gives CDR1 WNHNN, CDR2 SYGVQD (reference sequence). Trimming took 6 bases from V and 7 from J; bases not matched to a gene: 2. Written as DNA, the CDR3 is TGCGCCAGCAGCAGGGACAGGGGGAATGAGCAGTTCTTC. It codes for CASSRDRGNEQFF.

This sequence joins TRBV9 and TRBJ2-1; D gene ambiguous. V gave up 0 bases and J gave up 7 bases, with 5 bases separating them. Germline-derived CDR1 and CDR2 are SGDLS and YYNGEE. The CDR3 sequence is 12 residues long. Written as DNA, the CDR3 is TGTGCCAGCAGCGTAGGGGAAAATGAGCAGTTCTTC. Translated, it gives CASSVGENEQFF.

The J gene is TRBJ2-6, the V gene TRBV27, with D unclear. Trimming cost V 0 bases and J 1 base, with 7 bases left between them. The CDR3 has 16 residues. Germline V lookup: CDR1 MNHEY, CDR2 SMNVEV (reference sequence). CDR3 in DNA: TGTGCCAGCAGTTTATCCCCCCGTTCTGGGGCCAACGTCCTGACTTTC. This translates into CASSLSPRSGANVLTF.

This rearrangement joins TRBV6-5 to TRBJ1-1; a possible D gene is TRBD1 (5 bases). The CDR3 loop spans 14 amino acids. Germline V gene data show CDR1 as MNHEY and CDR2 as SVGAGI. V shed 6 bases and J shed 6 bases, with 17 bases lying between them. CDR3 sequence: CASSPSDTRAEAFF. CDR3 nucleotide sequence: TGTGCCAGCAGCCCATCGGACACCCGGGCTGAAGCTTTCTTT.

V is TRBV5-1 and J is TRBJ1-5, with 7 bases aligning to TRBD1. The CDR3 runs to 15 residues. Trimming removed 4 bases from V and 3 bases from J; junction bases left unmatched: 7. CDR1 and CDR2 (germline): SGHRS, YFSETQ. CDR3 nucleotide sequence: TGCGCCAGCAGCCAACAGGGGTTGCTCAATCAGCCCCAGCATTTT. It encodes CASSQQGLLNQPQHF.

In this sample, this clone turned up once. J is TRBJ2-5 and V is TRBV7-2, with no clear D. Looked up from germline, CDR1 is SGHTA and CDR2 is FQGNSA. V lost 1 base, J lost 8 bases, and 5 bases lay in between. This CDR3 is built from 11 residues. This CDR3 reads CASSLGGTQYF. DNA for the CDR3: TGTGCCAGCAGCTTAGGGGGAACCCAGTACTTC.

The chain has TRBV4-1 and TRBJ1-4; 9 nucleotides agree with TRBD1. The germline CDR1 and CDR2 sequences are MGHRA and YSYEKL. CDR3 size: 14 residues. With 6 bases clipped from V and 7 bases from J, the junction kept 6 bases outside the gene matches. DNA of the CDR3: TGCGCCAGCAGGCCACAGGGGGCAAGTGAAAAACTGTTTTTT. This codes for CASRPQGASEKLFF.

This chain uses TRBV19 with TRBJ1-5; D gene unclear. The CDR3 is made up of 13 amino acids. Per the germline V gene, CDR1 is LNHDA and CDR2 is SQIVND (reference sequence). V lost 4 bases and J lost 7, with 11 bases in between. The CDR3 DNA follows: TGTGCCAGTAGTAGGGAGGGTGAACAGCCCCAGCATTTT. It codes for CASSREGEQPQHF.

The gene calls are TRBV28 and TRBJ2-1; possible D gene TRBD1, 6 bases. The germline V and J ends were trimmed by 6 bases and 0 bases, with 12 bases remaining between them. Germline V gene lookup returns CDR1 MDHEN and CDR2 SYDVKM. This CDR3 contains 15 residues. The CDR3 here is CASRYRESSYNEQFF. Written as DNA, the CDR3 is TGTGCCAGCAGGTACAGGGAGAGCTCCTACAATGAGCAGTTCTTC.

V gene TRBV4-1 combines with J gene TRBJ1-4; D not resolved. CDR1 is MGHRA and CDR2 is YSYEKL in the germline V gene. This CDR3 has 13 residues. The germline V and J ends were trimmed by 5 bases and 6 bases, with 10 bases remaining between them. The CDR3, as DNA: TGCGCCAGCAGCTTTCAGCTCTATGAAAAACTGTTTTTT. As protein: CASSFQLYEKLFF.

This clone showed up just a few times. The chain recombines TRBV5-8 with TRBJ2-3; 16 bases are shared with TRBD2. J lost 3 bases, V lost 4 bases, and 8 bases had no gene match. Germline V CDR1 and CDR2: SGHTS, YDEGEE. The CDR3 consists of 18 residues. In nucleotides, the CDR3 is TGTGCCAGCAGCCACCCCGGGACTAGCGGGAGGGCGACAGATACGCAGTATTTT. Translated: CASSHPGTSGRATDTQYF.

CDR3 sequence reads: CASSLVGRTEAFF. In nucleotides, the CDR3 is TGCGCCAGCAGCTTGGTAGGTAGGACTGAAGCTTTCTTT. The rearrangement joins TRBV5-1 to TRBJ1-1; no clear D. V shed 0 bases and J shed 5 bases, with 8 bases lying between them. The CDR3 has 13 amino acids. Germline V gene lookup returns CDR1 SGHRS and CDR2 YFSETQ.

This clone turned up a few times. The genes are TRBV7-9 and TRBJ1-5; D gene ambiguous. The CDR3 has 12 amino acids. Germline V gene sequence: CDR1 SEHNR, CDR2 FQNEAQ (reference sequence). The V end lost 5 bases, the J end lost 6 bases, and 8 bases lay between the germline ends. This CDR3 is CASSDTTQPQHF. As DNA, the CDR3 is TGTGCCAGCAGCGACACCACTCAGCCCCAGCATTTT.

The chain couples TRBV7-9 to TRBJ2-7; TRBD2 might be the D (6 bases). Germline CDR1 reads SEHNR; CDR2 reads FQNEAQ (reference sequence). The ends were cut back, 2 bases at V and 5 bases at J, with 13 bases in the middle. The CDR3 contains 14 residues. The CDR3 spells CASSLRGIGDEQYF. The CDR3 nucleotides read TGTGCCAGCAGCTTACGGGGGATTGGGGACGAGCAGTACTTC.

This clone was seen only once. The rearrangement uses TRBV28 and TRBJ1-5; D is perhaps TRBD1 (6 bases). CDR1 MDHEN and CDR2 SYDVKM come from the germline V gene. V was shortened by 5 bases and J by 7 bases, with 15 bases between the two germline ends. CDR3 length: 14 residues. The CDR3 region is CASSPGQKVQPQHF. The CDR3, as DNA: TGTGCCAGCAGTCCAGGACAGAAAGTCCAGCCCCAGCATTTT.

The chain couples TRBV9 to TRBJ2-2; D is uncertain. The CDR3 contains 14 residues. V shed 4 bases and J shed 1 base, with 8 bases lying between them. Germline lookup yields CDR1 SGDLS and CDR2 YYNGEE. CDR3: CASSFRVNTGELFF. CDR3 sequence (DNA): TGTGCCAGCAGCTTTAGGGTGAACACCGGGGAGCTGTTTTTT.

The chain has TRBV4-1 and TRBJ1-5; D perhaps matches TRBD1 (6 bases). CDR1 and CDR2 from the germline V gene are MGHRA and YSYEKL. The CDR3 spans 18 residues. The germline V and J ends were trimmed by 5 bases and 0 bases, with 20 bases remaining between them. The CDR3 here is CASSRILTGTLSNQPQHF. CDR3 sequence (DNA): TGCGCCAGCAGCAGGATCCTTACCGGGACACTTAGCAATCAGCCCCAGCATTTT.